This TCR beta chain was documented in a study of T cells expressing NK-cell markers. From the 5' RACE reads, TCRdb lists one entry per CDR3 protein and no DNA. The listing contains some 410,000 distinct CDR3 sequences. This CDR3 is 15 amino acids long. Germline V gene lookup returns CDR1 MNHNS and CDR2 SASEGT. The TCR sequence derives from a woman between 18 and 75 years old in good health. The chain has TRBV6-1 and TRBJ1-1; TCRdb's assignment of TRBD1 cannot be checked, as there is no DNA. Material: blood T cells: a sorted CD56 or NKG2C T cell subset, CD4+ or CD8+ T cells, or bulk PBMC T cells (not recorded which). The CDR3 spells CASSTYRDRGTEAFF.